These 18 T cell receptor beta chains share one sample of origin, sequenced in a study of blood T cell repertoires in COVID-19. Profiling relied on immunoSEQ multiplex PCR, and the TCRdb table lists in-frame clones only, not all of them. This sample yields approximately 250,000 clones, of which about 80% are seen a single time; 15% belongs to the top ten. The sequenced sample consisted of PBMCs or T cells enriched from blood (not recorded which). Source of these receptors: a man aged 35 to 55 who had recovered from COVID-19.

CDR3 in DNA: TGTGCCAGCAGTTTTTGGCGGGAGCAGGCAGATACGCAGTATTTT. Protein: CASSFWREQADTQYF. V gene TRBV28 combines with J gene TRBJ2-3, with 7 bases aligning to TRBD2. This CDR3 is built from 15 residues. Germline CDR1 reads MDHEN; CDR2 reads SYDVKM. The trim removed 3 bases at V and 4 bases at J, leaving 7 bases unmatched.

The gene calls are TRBV7-8 and TRBJ1-5; 11 bases line up with TRBD1. CDR3 length equals 17 residues. Per germline, CDR1 SGHVS and CDR2 FQNEAQ. With V trimmed by 1 base and J by 9 bases, 11 bases remained unmatched. The CDR3 here is CASSLVPRGQGVAPQHF. The DNA for the CDR3 is TGTGCCAGCAGCTTAGTCCCTCGGGGACAGGGGGTAGCGCCCCAGCATTTT.

This clone came up many times. V and J are TRBV21-1 and TRBJ2-3; whether TRBD2, the table's D call, matches the DNA was not checked. TRBV21-1 is described as a pseudogene. The CDR3 covers 17 residues. CDR3 sequence (DNA): TGTGCCAGCAGCTCTAAGGGGGTAGCGGGGGCGGGAGATACGCAGTATTTT. Its protein product is CASSSKGVAGAGDTQYF.

This clone has just a few counts. The V call is TRBV4-1, the J call TRBJ2-7, with a possible D match to TRBD2 (5 bases). The CDR3 has 13 residues. Germline CDR1 MGHRA, CDR2 YSYEKL. V lost 8 bases, J lost 0 bases, and 11 bases lay in between. CDR3 nucleotides: TGCGCCAGCCGTCGCGGGCCCTCCTACGAGCAGTACTTC. Protein sequence: CASRRGPSYEQYF.

The V call is TRBV19, the J call TRBJ2-1; TRBD2 aligns across 10 bases. Trimming removed 2 bases from V and 6 bases from J; junction bases left unmatched: 7. The CDR3 loop spans 16 amino acids. Germline V gene lookup returns CDR1 LNHDA and CDR2 SQIVND (reference sequence). The CDR3 sequence is CASSIPSGGVSNEQFF. CDR3 DNA sequence: TGTGCCAGTAGTATACCGAGCGGGGGGGTCTCCAATGAGCAGTTCTTC.

This clone has more than one count but fewer than ten. The chain combines TRBV14 with TRBJ2-5; no clear D. The CDR3 extends over 13 amino acids. CDR1 is SGHDN and CDR2 is FVKESK in the germline V gene. V was clipped by 4 bases and J by 5 bases, with 11 bases between them. The CDR3 nucleotides read TGTGCCAGCAGCCCCCTCGGTCGGGAGACCCAGTACTTC. Residues: CASSPLGRETQYF. Together with reference TRBV14 and TRBJ2-5, the CDR3 gives the full variable domain: EAGVTQFPSHSVIEKGQTVTLRCDPISGHDNLYWYRRVMGKEIKFLLHFVKESKQDESGMPNNRFLAERTGGTYSTLKVQPAELEDSGVYFCASSPLGRETQYFGPGTRLLVL.

In its sample, this clone was seen a few times. This sequence joins TRBV7-2 and TRBJ2-7, with 7 bases matching TRBD1. Germline CDR1 is SGHTA and CDR2 is FQGNSA. J gave up 1 base and V 8 bases, and 11 bases lay outside the gene matches. The CDR3 is made up of 15 amino acids. CDR3 nucleotide sequence: TGTGCCAGCGGCAAGACCGGGACAGTATCCTACGAGCAGTACTTC. Protein product: CASGKTGTVSYEQYF.

The rearrangement uses TRBV7-2 and TRBJ2-1; a weak D match, TRBD2 (6 bases). CDR3 length: 15 amino acids. CDR1 is SGHTA, CDR2 FQGNSA, per germline. V was pared by 0 bases and J by 3 bases, with 9 bases between. The CDR3 DNA follows: TGTGCCAGCAGCTTAGCTAGCGGAGGCTACAATGAGCAGTTCTTC. Translation: CASSLASGGYNEQFF.

The rearrangement joins TRBV7-9 to TRBJ1-5; 7 bases line up with TRBD1. The V segment lost 6 bases and the J segment 4 bases; nucleotides outside the gene matches: 6. Germline CDR1 reads SEHNR; CDR2 reads FQNEAQ (reference sequence). The CDR3 consists of 14 residues. The CDR3 DNA reads TGTGCCAGCAGTTACACAGGGGATAATCAGCCCCAGCATTTT. This translates into CASSYTGDNQPQHF. Filled out from reference TRBV7-9 and TRBJ1-5, the complete variable domain reads DTGVSQNPRHKITKRGQNVTFRCDPISEHNRLYWYRQTLGQGPEFLTYFQNEAQLEKSRLLSDRFSAERPKGSFSTLEIQRTEQGDSAMYLCASSYTGDNQPQHFGDGTRLSIL.

The chain joins TRBV6-5 to TRBJ2-5; 10 bases agree with TRBD1. The CDR3 runs 14 residues. With V trimmed by 6 bases and J by 4 bases, 5 bases remained unmatched. CDR1 is MNHEY, CDR2 SVGAGI, per germline. The CDR3 coding sequence is TGTGCCAGCAGGGGGACAGGGGAAGGAGAGACCCAGTACTTC. This encodes CASRGTGEGETQYF.

The chain joins TRBV19 to TRBJ1-4; unclear D gene. The V end lost 5 bases, the J end lost 8 bases, and 15 bases lay between the germline ends. CDR3 size: 14 residues. Germline loops: CDR1 LNHDA, CDR2 SQIVND (reference sequence). For the CDR3, the DNA is TGTGCCAGTAGTCCTATGATCGGTTACGAAAAACTGTTTTTT. It encodes CASSPMIGYEKLFF. The variable domain in full, with the rest retrieved from reference TRBV19 and TRBJ1-4, is DGGITQSPKYLFRKEGQNVTLSCEQNLNHDAMYWYRQDPGQGLRLIYYSQIVNDFQKGDIAEGYSVSREKKESFPLTVTSAQKNPTAFYLCASSPMIGYEKLFFGSGTQLSVL.

As concerns this clone: The sample carries other DNA sequences with the same CDR3. The CDR3 DNA follows: TGTGCCTGGAGTCCAGGCTCTGGAAACACCATATATTTT. It encodes CAWSPGSGNTIYF. The rearrangement uses TRBV30 and TRBJ1-3; D is uncertain. CDR1 and CDR2 (germline): GTSNPN, SVGIG (reference sequence). V lost 2 bases and J lost 0, with 5 bases in between. CDR3 length equals 13 residues.

The chain is built from TRBV24-1 and TRBJ1-2, with 7 bases aligning to TRBD1. The germline CDR1 and CDR2 sequences are KGHDR and SFDVKD. Trimming removed 1 base from V and 7 bases from J; junction bases left unmatched: 8. The CDR3 has 15 amino acids. CDR3 sequence: CATSDFTGEAGGYTF. CDR3 bases: TGTGCCACCAGTGATTTCACAGGGGAGGCTGGTGGCTACACCTTC.

The rearrangement uses TRBV7-9 and TRBJ1-6; D is unclear. Trimming pared 4 bases from V and 5 bases from J, leaving 9 bases between. The CDR3 is 14 residues long. Germline CDR1 SEHNR, CDR2 FQNEAQ (reference sequence). CDR3 sequence (DNA): TGTGCCAGCAGCTCACGGGTGAATAATTCACCCCTCCACTTT. As protein: CASSSRVNNSPLHF.

The J gene is TRBJ2-5, the V gene TRBV7-9; D perhaps matches TRBD1 (6 bases). The V gene's germline CDR1 is SEHNR and CDR2 FQNEAQ (reference sequence). CDR3 length: 17 residues. Trimming stripped 8 bases from V and 0 bases from J, with 22 bases between. The CDR3 DNA reads TGTGCCAGCCGTCCTAGGCCCGGGACACCTTACCAAGAGACCCAGTACTTC. Translated, it gives CASRPRPGTPYQETQYF.

V and J are TRBV20-1 and TRBJ2-7; 9 bases match TRBD2. The germline gives CDR1 DFQATT, CDR2 SNEGSKA (reference sequence). The CDR3 extends over 16 amino acids. V was clipped by 3 bases and J by 1 base; unmatched bases: 10. CDR3 sequence: CSASGPNAGGSYEQYF. The CDR3 region has the DNA TGCAGTGCTAGTGGCCCCAACGCGGGAGGGTCCTACGAGCAGTACTTC.

The rearrangement uses TRBV28 and TRBJ1-2; D uncertain. The CDR3 has 13 amino acids. Germline V gene sequence: CDR1 MDHEN, CDR2 SYDVKM. Trimming removed 5 bases from V and 2 bases from J, with 9 bases in between. The CDR3 protein is CASSAGFNYGYTF. The DNA of the CDR3 is TGTGCCAGCAGTGCGGGCTTCAACTATGGCTACACCTTC.

V and J are TRBV18 and TRBJ1-2; D unclear. The CDR3 spans 15 residues. CDR1 is KGHSH, CDR2 LQKENI, per germline. The V end was cut by 6 bases, the J end by 2 bases, with 16 bases between. CDR3 nucleotide sequence: TGTGCCAGCTCCCCAGAAGCAGGCCTAAACTATGGCTACACCTTC. Residues: CASSPEAGLNYGYTF. The entire variable domain, with the rest obtained from reference TRBV18 and TRBJ1-2, is as follows: NAGVMQNPRHLVRRRGQEARLRCSPMKGHSHVYWYRQLPEEGLKFMVYLQKENIIDESGMPKERFSAEFPKEGPSILRIQQVVRGDSAAYFCASSPEAGLNYGYTFGSGTRLTVV.